This T cell receptor beta chain was documented in a study of T cell responses to AZD1222 COVID-19 vaccine (dated by TCRdb to the early 2020s). With respect to the entire study: A total of roughly 240 trial participants underwent TCR sequencing, of whom 207 received two doses of AZD1222 and roughly 25 received two doses of the MenACWY control vaccine. Trial participants were enrolled into age subgroups of 18-55, 56-69 and 70-plus years, which contained approximately 150, 30 and 60 TCR-sequenced participants, respectively.

The time point label, read with the paper, signifies: about 28 days (+/-7) after the second vaccine dose. AZD1222 recipients with second doses at about 4 weeks or about 12 weeks were pooled, because spike-specific TCR depth and breadth did not differ between schedules. Vaccinee samples came from UK trials COV001 and COV002, including a single-blind randomized controlled phase 2/3 trial of AZD1222 (ChAdOx1 nCoV-19) in healthy adults. Trial participant PBMC samples were collected at day 0 and day 28 after the second dose for TCRbeta chain sequencing. The CDR3 regions of human TCRbeta chains were analyzed by immunosequencing. The published analysis was carried out like this. TCRs in the repertoires were matched against a reference library of SARS-CoV-2-specific TCRs that had been generated with the MIRA antigen-specificity platform. Breadth was defined as the fraction of unique TCRs that were SARS-CoV-2-associated, and depth was defined as the fraction of total T cells that were SARS-CoV-2-associated. Using the MIRA data, every spike-specific TCR was mapped to the spike region that the TCR reacted to and assigned to either a CD4 or a CD8 class. Log10-transformed breadth and depth values were compared by one-way ANOVA with Sidak's multiple comparisons tests. The source is immuneACCESS, and TCRdb retained only in-frame sequences with V and J called. Part of the clones is not carried over; for the studies checked, unresolved V genes explain less than half of this, and the remainder is unexplained. The V and J calls and clone size were taken over from that table, and D and trimming were inferred from the DNA. The sample table holds 150,000 to 200,000 clones, of which around 92% were seen once. The ten largest account for about 1% of the sample.

General findings and caveats noted by the study authors: The 56-69-year group was small, and its depth increase did not reach significance, likely because of low power. Reportedly, almost half of the unique spike-specific TCRs recognized epitopes lying outside the regions that are mutated in the B.1.351 and B.1.1.7 variants. Because no day 14 peak-response samples were available, repertoires were characterized only after the peak T cell response. Conclusions about previously exposed vaccinees are limited, since just 6 or 7 AZD1222 recipients were seropositive for SARS-CoV-2 at baseline. Most participants were white British and females outnumbered males, and the authors suggested that clonal diversity may have been underestimated. CD4 TCRs associated with the vaccine covered the entire spike protein, and the dominant responses were in regions 160-218 and 743-854. After two AZD1222 doses, both the breadth and the depth of spike-specific TCRs were significantly higher than at day 0 and than in MenACWY recipients.

V sheds 4 bases and J sheds 0 bases, leaving 6 bases between their ends. For CDR1 and CDR2, the germline V gene lists LGHNA and YNFKEQ. From its cysteine to its phenylalanine, the CDR3 spans 13 amino acids. Only the CDR3 DNA stays, 39 bases, in frame from base 1. This clone showed up just once. Its antigen is still unknown. Base qualities are not provided; no much larger clone lies one nucleotide away. The sequence was obtained from an adult who received the AZD1222 COVID-19 vaccine. The input for sequencing was peripheral blood, taken 28 days after the second AZD1222 dose. Here the chain combines TRBV4-2 and TRBJ1-1, with no D gene named confidently. This receptor carries the CDR3 CASSPRMNTEAFF. The DNA sequence is as follows: TGTGCCAGCAGCCCCAGGATGAACACTGAAGCTTTCTTT.